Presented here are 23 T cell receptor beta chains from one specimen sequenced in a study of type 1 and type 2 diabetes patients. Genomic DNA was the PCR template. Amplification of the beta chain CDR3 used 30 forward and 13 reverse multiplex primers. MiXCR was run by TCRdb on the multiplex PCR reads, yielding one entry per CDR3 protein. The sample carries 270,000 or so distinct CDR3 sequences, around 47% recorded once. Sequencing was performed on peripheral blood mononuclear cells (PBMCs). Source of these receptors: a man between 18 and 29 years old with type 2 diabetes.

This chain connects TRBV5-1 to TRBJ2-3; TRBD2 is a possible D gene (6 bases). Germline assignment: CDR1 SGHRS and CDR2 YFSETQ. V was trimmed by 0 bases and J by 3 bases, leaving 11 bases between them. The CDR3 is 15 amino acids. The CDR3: CASSLVWAGTDTQYF. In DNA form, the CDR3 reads TGCGCCAGCAGCTTGGTCTGGGCGGGGACAGATACGCAGTATTTT. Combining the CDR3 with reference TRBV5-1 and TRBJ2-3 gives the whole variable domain KAGVTQTPRYLIKTRGQQVTLSCSPISGHRSVSWYQQTPGQGLQFLFEYFSETQRNKGNFPGRFSGRQFSNSRSEMNVSTLELGDSALYLCASSLVWAGTDTQYFGPGTRLTVL.

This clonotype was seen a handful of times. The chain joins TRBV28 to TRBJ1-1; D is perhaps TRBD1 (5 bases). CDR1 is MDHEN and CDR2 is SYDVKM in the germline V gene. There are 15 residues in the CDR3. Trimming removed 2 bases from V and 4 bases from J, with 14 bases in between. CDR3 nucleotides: TGTGCCAGCAGTTTAGGGGGGGATATTTCCACTGAAGCTTTCTTT. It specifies CASSLGGDISTEAFF.

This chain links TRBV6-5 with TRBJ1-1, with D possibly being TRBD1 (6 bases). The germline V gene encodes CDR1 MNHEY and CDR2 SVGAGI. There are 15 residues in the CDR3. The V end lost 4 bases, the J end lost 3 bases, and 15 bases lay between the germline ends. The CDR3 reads CASSLFNRVDTEAFF. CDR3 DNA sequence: TGTGCCAGCAGTTTATTCAACAGGGTCGACACTGAAGCTTTCTTT.

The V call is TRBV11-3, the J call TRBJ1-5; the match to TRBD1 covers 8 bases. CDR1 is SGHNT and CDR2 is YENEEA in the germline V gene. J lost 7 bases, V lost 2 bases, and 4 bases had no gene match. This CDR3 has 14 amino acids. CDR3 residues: CASSLPGGFQPQHF. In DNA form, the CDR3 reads TGTGCCAGCAGCTTACCAGGGGGCTTCCAGCCCCAGCATTTT.

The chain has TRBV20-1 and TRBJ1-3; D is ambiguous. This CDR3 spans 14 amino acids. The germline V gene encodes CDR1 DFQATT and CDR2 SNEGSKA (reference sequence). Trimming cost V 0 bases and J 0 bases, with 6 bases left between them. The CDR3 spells CSAREGTSGNTIYF. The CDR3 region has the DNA TGCAGTGCTAGAGAGGGCACCTCTGGAAACACCATATATTTT.

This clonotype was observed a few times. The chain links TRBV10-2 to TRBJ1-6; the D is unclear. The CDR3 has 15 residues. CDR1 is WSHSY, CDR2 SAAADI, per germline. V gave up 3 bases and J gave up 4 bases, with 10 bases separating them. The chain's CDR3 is CASSDPLRYNSPLHF. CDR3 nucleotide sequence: TGCGCCAGCAGTGATCCCCTGAGGTATAATTCACCCCTCCACTTT.

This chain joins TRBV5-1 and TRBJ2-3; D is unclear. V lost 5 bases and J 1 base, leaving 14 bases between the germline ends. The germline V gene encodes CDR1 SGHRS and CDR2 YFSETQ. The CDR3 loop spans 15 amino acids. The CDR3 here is CASRRASPGTDTQYF. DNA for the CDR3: TGCGCCAGCAGGCGAGCCTCCCCCGGCACAGATACGCAGTATTTT.

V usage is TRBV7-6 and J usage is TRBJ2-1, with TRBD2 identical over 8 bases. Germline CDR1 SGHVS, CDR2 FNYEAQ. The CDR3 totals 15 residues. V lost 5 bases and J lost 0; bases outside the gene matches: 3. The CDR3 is CASSQGTSSYNEQFF. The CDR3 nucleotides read TGTGCCAGCAGCCAGGGGACTAGCTCCTACAATGAGCAGTTCTTC.

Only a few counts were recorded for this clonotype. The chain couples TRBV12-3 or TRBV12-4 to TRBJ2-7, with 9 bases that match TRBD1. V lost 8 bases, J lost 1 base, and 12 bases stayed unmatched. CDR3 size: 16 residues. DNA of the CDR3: TGTGCCAGCCTCCTGACCGGGACAGGGAAATCCTACGAGCAGTACTTC. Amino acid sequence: CASLLTGTGKSYEQYF.

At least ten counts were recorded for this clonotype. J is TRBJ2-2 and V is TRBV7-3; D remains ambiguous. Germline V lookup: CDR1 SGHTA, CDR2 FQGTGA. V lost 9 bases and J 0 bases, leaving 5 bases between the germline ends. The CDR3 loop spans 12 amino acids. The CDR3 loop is CASGANTGELFF. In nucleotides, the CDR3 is TGTGCCAGTGGGGCGAACACCGGGGAGCTGTTTTTT.

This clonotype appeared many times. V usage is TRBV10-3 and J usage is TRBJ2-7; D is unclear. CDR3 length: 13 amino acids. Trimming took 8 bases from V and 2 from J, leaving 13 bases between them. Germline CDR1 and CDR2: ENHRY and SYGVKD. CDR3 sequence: CAIRREAAYEQYF. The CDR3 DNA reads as TGTGCCATCCGCCGTGAGGCTGCCTACGAGCAGTACTTC.

The CDR3 protein is CATNSGPANNEQFF. In nucleotides, the CDR3 is TGTGCCACCAACAGCGGTCCAGCTAACAATGAGCAGTTCTTC. The V and J genes are TRBV24-1 and TRBJ2-1; D is possibly TRBD2 (5 bases). The V end was cut by 8 bases, the J end by 5 bases, with 15 bases between. The length of the CDR3 is 14 residues. Germline CDR1 reads KGHDR; CDR2 reads SFDVKD.

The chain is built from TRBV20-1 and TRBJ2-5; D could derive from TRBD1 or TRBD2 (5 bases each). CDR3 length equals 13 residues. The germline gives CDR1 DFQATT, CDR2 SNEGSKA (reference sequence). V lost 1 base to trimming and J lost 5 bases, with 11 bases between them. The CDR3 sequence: CSARVWGWETQYF. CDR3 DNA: TGCAGTGCTAGAGTATGGGGGTGGGAGACCCAGTACTTC.

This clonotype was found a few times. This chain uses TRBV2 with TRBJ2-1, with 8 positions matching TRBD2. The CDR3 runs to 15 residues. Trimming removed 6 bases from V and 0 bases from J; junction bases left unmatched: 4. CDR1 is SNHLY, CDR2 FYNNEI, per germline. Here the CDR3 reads CASREGLVSYNEQFF. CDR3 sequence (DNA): TGTGCCAGCAGGGAGGGACTAGTCTCCTACAATGAGCAGTTCTTC.

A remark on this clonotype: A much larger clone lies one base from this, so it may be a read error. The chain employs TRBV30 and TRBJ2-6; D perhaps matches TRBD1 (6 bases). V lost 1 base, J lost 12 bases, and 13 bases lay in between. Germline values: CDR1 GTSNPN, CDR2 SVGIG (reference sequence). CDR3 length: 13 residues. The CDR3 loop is CAWSEGVQRVLTF. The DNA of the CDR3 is TGTGCCTGGAGTGAGGGGGTACAACGCGTCCTGACTTTC.

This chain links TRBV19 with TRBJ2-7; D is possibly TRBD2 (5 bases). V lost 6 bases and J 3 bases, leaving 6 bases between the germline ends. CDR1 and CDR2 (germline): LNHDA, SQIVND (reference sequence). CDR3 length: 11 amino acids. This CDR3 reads CASRDFYEQYF. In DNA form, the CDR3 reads TGTGCCAGTAGGGACTTCTACGAGCAGTACTTC.

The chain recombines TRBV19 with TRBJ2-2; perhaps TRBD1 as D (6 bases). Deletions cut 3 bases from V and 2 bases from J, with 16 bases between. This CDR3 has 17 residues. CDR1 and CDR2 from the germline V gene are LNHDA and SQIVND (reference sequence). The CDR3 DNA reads TGTGCCAGTAGTATCTCCGGACAGATGTTCAACACCGGGGAGCTGTTTTTT. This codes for CASSISGQMFNTGELFF.

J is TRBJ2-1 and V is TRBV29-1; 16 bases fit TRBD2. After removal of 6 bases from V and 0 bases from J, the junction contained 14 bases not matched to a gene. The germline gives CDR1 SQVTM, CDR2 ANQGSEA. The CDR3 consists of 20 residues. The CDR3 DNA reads TGCAGCGTCGAACCTCCGGGACTAGCGGGAGGGACTATCTCCTACAATGAGCAGTTCTTC. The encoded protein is CSVEPPGLAGGTISYNEQFF.

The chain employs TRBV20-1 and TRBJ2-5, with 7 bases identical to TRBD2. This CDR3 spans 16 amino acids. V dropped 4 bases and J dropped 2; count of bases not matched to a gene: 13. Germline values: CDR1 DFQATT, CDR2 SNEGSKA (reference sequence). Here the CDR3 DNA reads TGCAGTGCTATGTCCGGAGTAGCGGGTCCTCAAGAGACCCAGTACTTC. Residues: CSAMSGVAGPQETQYF.

The DNA of the CDR3 is TGTGCCAGCAGTGATTGGGAACTGTTTTTT. It yields the protein CASSDWELFF. V usage is TRBV6-1 and J usage is TRBJ1-4; D is unclear. V was shortened by 3 bases and J by 12 bases, with 5 bases between the two germline ends. This CDR3 has 10 residues. In germline, CDR1 is MNHNS, CDR2 SASEGT.

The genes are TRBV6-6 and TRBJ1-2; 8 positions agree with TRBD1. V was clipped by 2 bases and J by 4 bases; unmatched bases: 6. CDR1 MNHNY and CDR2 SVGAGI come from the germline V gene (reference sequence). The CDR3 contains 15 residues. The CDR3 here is CASSYPITGGYGYTF. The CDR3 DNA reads TGTGCCAGCAGTTACCCTATAACAGGGGGCTATGGCTACACCTTC.

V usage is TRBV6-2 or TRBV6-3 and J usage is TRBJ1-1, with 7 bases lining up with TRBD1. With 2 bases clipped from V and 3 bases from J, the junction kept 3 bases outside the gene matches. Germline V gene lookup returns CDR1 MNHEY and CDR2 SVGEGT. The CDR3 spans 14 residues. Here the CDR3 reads CASSYGGQYTEAFF. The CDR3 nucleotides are TGTGCCAGCAGTTACGGGGGACAGTACACTGAAGCTTTCTTT.

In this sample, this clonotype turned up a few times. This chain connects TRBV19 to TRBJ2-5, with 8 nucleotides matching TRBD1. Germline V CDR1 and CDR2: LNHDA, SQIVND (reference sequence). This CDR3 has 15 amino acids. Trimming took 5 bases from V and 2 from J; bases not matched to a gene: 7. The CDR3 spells CASSASRTGQETQYF. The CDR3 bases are TGTGCCAGTAGTGCCTCCCGGACAGGGCAAGAGACCCAGTACTTC.